This T cell receptor (beta chain) stems from a study of blood T cell dynamics during melanoma immunotherapy. Assay: immunoSEQ multiplex PCR; the TCRdb copy retains only in-frame clones and omits some. The sample has about 13,000 clones, roughly 91% seen once. Stated time point: pre-treatment baseline. Germline assignment: CDR1 SGHTA and CDR2 FQGNSA. The CDR3 runs to 16 residues. V was clipped by 5 bases and J by 7 bases; unmatched bases: 11. This TCR came from a human donor with melanoma. Source: blood, taken from a patient treated with checkpoint blockade. The chain joins TRBV7-2 to TRBJ2-1, with TRBD2 matching over 10 bases. As DNA, the CDR3 is TGTGCCAGCAGCCCGGGTGGGATAGCGGGAGGAAATGAGCAGTTCTTC. This translates into CASSPGGIAGGNEQFF.